The next 9 T cell receptor beta chains were all read from a single sample in a study of technical replicates of blood from several donors. The data were produced by immunoSEQ multiplex PCR, yet TCRdb's version contains in-frame clones alone and is incomplete. The sample carries tens of thousands of clones, 92% recorded once. Source material: T cells isolated from PBMCs. The receptors were sampled from a human donor in good health.

Here the CDR3 reads CASSRGVTNYEQYF. The CDR3 DNA reads as TGTGCCAGTAGTAGGGGGGTAACGAACTACGAGCAGTACTTC. The chain has TRBV19 and TRBJ2-7; a possible D gene is TRBD2 (6 bases). The germline V gene has CDR1 LNHDA and CDR2 SQIVND (reference sequence). The CDR3 has 14 amino acids. V lost 4 bases to trimming and J lost 3 bases, with 13 bases between them.

The V gene is TRBV5-1, the J gene TRBJ1-2, with a possible D match to TRBD1 (5 bases). Germline V gene sequence: CDR1 SGHRS, CDR2 YFSETQ. The CDR3 spans 16 residues. The V end was cut by 2 bases, the J end by 2 bases, with 16 bases between. CDR3: CASSLGGTQGNYGYTF. For the CDR3, the DNA is TGCGCCAGCAGCTTAGGCGGGACGCAGGGAAACTATGGCTACACCTTC.

This clone is a singleton in its sample. CDR3 amino acids: CASSLSSNQPQHF. The CDR3 nucleotides are TGCGCCAGCAGTTTGAGTTCCAATCAGCCCCAGCATTTT. The V call is TRBV10-2, the J call TRBJ1-5, with no clear D. The CDR3 consists of 13 residues. With 5 bases removed from V and 3 bases from J, the gap between germline ends came to 8 bases. Germline loops: CDR1 WSHSY, CDR2 SAAADI.

The chain employs TRBV6-1 and TRBJ2-7; 9 bases align to TRBD1. CDR3 length equals 12 residues. Trimming cost V 8 bases and J 3 bases; bases outside gene matches: 2. From germline, CDR1 is MNHNS and CDR2 SASEGT. The CDR3 reads CASGTGYYEQYF. CDR3 sequence (DNA): TGTGCCAGCGGGACAGGGTACTACGAGCAGTACTTC.

V is TRBV28 and J is TRBJ1-5, with 9 nucleotides matching TRBD1. Germline V gene data show CDR1 as MDHEN and CDR2 as SYDVKM. With V trimmed by 8 bases and J by 0 bases, 5 bases remained unmatched. The CDR3 loop spans 15 amino acids. The CDR3 sequence is CASWTGVGSNQPQHF. The CDR3 DNA is TGTGCCAGCTGGACAGGGGTGGGTAGCAATCAGCCCCAGCATTTT. The whole variable domain, filled in from reference TRBV28 and TRBJ1-5, reads DVKVTQSSRYLVKRTGEKVFLECVQDMDHENMFWYRQDPGLGLRLIYFSYDVKMKEKGDIPEGYSVSREKKERFSLILESASTNQTSMYLCASWTGVGSNQPQHFGDGTRLSIL.

CDR3 nucleotides: TGTGCCAGCAGTACCGGGACAGTTAATGAAAAACTGTTTTTT. It specifies CASSTGTVNEKLFF. The gene calls are TRBV6-1 and TRBJ1-4; 7 bases fit TRBD1. This CDR3 is 14 amino acids long. With 5 bases clipped from V and 4 bases from J, the junction kept 4 bases outside the gene matches. Germline lookup yields CDR1 MNHNS and CDR2 SASEGT.

The V and J genes are TRBV7-9 and TRBJ2-6; a possible D gene is TRBD2 (6 bases). The CDR3 runs 15 residues. V was pared by 2 bases and J by 12 bases, with 17 bases between. Germline-derived CDR1 and CDR2 are SEHNR and FQNEAQ (reference sequence). The CDR3 here is CASSLKVRDSGVLTF. In nucleotides, the CDR3 is TGTGCCAGCAGCTTAAAGGTTAGGGACTCTGGCGTCCTGACTTTC.

The V and J genes are TRBV6-1 and TRBJ2-7; the match to TRBD1 covers 7 bases. This CDR3 spans 14 amino acids. The germline V gene has CDR1 MNHNS and CDR2 SASEGT. The V segment lost 6 bases and the J segment 6 bases; nucleotides outside the gene matches: 11. The CDR3, as DNA: TGTGCCAGCAGGAGAGCTACAGGGGACCTCGAGCAGTACTTC. It encodes CASRRATGDLEQYF.

The chain carries TRBV27 and TRBJ1-2; possibly TRBD1 for D (6 bases). The CDR3 has 15 residues. Germline values: CDR1 MNHEY, CDR2 SMNVEV (reference sequence). Trimming took 5 bases from V and 8 from J, leaving 21 bases between them. The CDR3 is CASSPEGGLSGGYTF. Written as DNA, the CDR3 is TGTGCCAGCAGTCCCGAGGGGGGGTTAAGTGGGGGCTACACCTTC.